Each of the 22 T cell receptor beta chains below was sequenced from the same sample in a study of T cell responses to AZD1222 COVID-19 vaccine. TCRdb keeps only in-frame clones here, not all; method: immunoSEQ multiplex PCR. The sample consists of more than 140,000 clones, under 95% of them appearing once. The specimen comprised peripheral blood, sampled on day 0 of AZD1222 vaccination. These receptors were collected from an adult in good health.

The V gene is TRBV6-6, the J gene TRBJ2-1, with 8 nucleotides matching TRBD2. V shed 10 bases, J shed 7 bases, and the junction held 12 bases outside the gene matches. Germline values: CDR1 MNHNY, CDR2 SVGAGI (reference sequence). The CDR3 length is 14 residues. The CDR3 region is CATRSGRPGNEQFF. The CDR3 DNA is TGTGCCACGAGGAGCGGGAGACCGGGTAATGAGCAGTTCTTC.

This clone appeared once. The CDR3 here is CAISESQLPGELFF. Here the CDR3 DNA reads TGTGCCATCAGTGAGTCGCAGCTCCCCGGGGAGCTGTTTTTT. The rearrangement links TRBV10-3 to TRBJ2-2; D not resolved. Germline V CDR1 and CDR2: ENHRY, SYGVKD. Between the trimmed V and J ends, which lost 0 bases and 6 bases, there was a span of 8 bases. The CDR3 spans 14 residues.

The V and J genes are TRBV7-2 and TRBJ2-7; 7 bases are a match to TRBD2. Trimming at V came to 5 bases and at J to 2 bases, leaving 12 bases not matched to a gene. Germline-derived CDR1 and CDR2 are SGHTA and FQGNSA. The CDR3 is made up of 16 amino acids. CDR3 sequence: CASSGTRGGSPYEQYF. In DNA, the CDR3 is TGTGCCAGCAGCGGAACTCGGGGCGGGAGCCCCTACGAGCAGTACTTC.

The chain combines TRBV7-3 with TRBJ2-3; no clear D gene. Per germline, CDR1 SGHTA and CDR2 FQGTGA. CDR3 size: 15 residues. V dropped 5 bases and J dropped 3 bases, with 15 bases sitting between them. The CDR3 nucleotides read TGTGCCAGCAGCCCCGGGCCGAGAGAGACAGATACGCAGTATTTT. Residues: CASSPGPRETDTQYF.

In this sample, this clone turned up once. The V and J genes are TRBV27 and TRBJ2-7; D unclear. V dropped 2 bases and J dropped 2 bases, with 10 bases sitting between them. CDR1 MNHEY and CDR2 SMNVEV come from the germline V gene (reference sequence). The CDR3 runs to 14 residues. The CDR3 coding sequence is TGTGCCAGCAGTTTACAGGCACTTACCTACGAGCAGTACTTC. Amino acids: CASSLQALTYEQYF.

The chain couples TRBV19 to TRBJ2-7; 9 bases are shared with TRBD1. Trimming took 3 bases from V and 5 from J; bases not matched to a gene: 11. From germline, CDR1 is LNHDA and CDR2 SQIVND (reference sequence). This CDR3 has 16 amino acids. CDR3 coding DNA: TGTGCCAGTAGTATCCCAACCGGGACAGGGTGGGACGAGCAGTACTTC. Translation: CASSIPTGTGWDEQYF.

The V and J genes are TRBV10-3 and TRBJ2-6; possible D gene TRBD1, 5 bases. Germline lookup yields CDR1 ENHRY and CDR2 SYGVKD. The CDR3 sequence is 17 residues long. CDR3 region: CATGDTVHPSGANVLTF. In nucleotides, the CDR3 is TGTGCTACAGGAGATACGGTGCACCCCTCTGGGGCCAACGTCCTGACTTTC.

V gene TRBV10-3 combines with J gene TRBJ2-7; possibly TRBD2 for D (5 bases). Germline-derived CDR1 and CDR2 are ENHRY and SYGVKD. CDR3 length equals 12 residues. Here the CDR3 reads CAMSNPGVEQYF. The DNA of the CDR3 is TGTGCAATGTCAAACCCCGGGGTCGAGCAGTACTTC.

This chain joins TRBV4-2 and TRBJ2-5; 10 bases match TRBD2. This CDR3 has 18 residues. The germline V gene has CDR1 LGHNA and CDR2 YNFKEQ. V lost 4 bases to trimming and J lost 5 bases; unmatched junction nucleotides: 16. Here the CDR3 reads CASSLPGGASGSLETQYF. The CDR3 nucleotides read TGTGCCAGCAGCCTTCCTGGGGGGGCTAGCGGGAGTCTGGAGACCCAGTACTTC.

The J gene is TRBJ1-2, the V gene TRBV19; 7 bases fit TRBD1. Unmatched junction bases numbered 14, after V lost 9 bases and J lost 4 bases. The CDR3 loop spans 15 amino acids. Germline V CDR1 and CDR2: LNHDA, SQIVND (reference sequence). The CDR3, as DNA: TGTGCCAGCAGACAGGGAAAGGGGGGCCTCTATGGCTACACCTTC. Its translation: CASRQGKGGLYGYTF.

The chain employs TRBV7-2 and TRBJ2-2; 7 nucleotides match TRBD1. This CDR3 comprises 13 residues. Germline V gives CDR1 SGHTA, CDR2 FQGNSA. V shed 3 bases, J shed 7 bases, and the junction held 2 bases outside the gene matches. The CDR3 sequence is CASSLTGIGELFF. CDR3 sequence (DNA): TGTGCCAGCAGCTTGACAGGGATCGGGGAGCTGTTTTTT.

The rearrangement uses TRBV6-2 or TRBV6-3 and TRBJ1-4, with 8 bases aligning to TRBD1. The trim removed 5 bases at V and 8 bases at J, leaving 7 bases unmatched. Germline-derived CDR1 and CDR2 are MNHEY and SVGEGT. The CDR3 is made up of 14 amino acids. For the CDR3, the DNA is TGTGCCAGCAGTCCGGGACAGGACGGAGAAAAACTGTTTTTT. Translated, it gives CASSPGQDGEKLFF.

This chain uses TRBV27 with TRBJ1-1; D is unresolved. CDR3 length: 13 amino acids. Germline CDR1 and CDR2: MNHEY and SMNVEV (reference sequence). Trimming removed 2 bases at V and 2 bases at J, with 6 bases between. The CDR3 bases are TGTGCCAGCAGTTTAGTTCCCAACACTGAAGCTTTCTTT. As protein: CASSLVPNTEAFF.

This chain uses TRBV30 with TRBJ2-5; D remains unclear. Germline V gene data show CDR1 as GTSNPN and CDR2 as SVGIG (reference sequence). The germline V and J ends were trimmed by 2 bases and 4 bases, with 8 bases remaining between them. The CDR3 covers 12 residues. CDR3 in DNA: TGTGCCTGGAGTTCGTTATTAGAGACCCAGTACTTC. This sequence encodes CAWSSLLETQYF.

J is TRBJ2-7 and V is TRBV19; D is possibly TRBD1 (5 bases). Deletions cut 7 bases from V and 5 bases from J, with 6 bases between. The CDR3 runs 10 residues. Germline V CDR1 and CDR2: LNHDA, SQIVND (reference sequence). Here the CDR3 DNA reads TGTGCCAGTAAAGGGGACGAGCAGTACTTC. This translates into CASKGDEQYF.

This chain connects TRBV7-2 to TRBJ2-7; TRBD2 matches 7 bases. J lost 3 bases, V lost 1 base, and 6 bases had no gene match. CDR3 length: 15 residues. Germline CDR1 SGHTA, CDR2 FQGNSA. In DNA form, the CDR3 reads TGTGCCAGCAGCTTAGGGGGCGGGAGTCACTACGAGCAGTACTTC. Its translation: CASSLGGGSHYEQYF.

This CDR3 reads CASRYQDTQYF. As DNA, the CDR3 is TGTGCCAGCAGATATCAAGATACGCAGTATTTT. The V call is TRBV6-5, the J call TRBJ2-3, with D unclear. Germline CDR1 is MNHEY and CDR2 is SVGAGI. This CDR3 spans 11 amino acids. Trimming pared 6 bases from V and 5 bases from J, leaving 6 bases between.

This sequence joins TRBV10-3 and TRBJ2-1; maybe TRBD2 (7 bases). Trimming cost V 6 bases and J 5 bases, with 14 bases left between them. The CDR3 extends over 14 amino acids. Germline V CDR1 and CDR2: ENHRY, SYGVKD. Written as DNA, the CDR3 is TGTGCCATCAGCGGGGGGACACAAAACAATGAGCAGTTCTTC. The encoded protein is CAISGGTQNNEQFF.

This clone was observed a single time. The chain couples TRBV19 to TRBJ2-7, with 7 bases that match TRBD2. With V trimmed by 4 bases and J by 7 bases, 16 bases remained unmatched. The CDR3 spans 16 residues. Per germline, CDR1 LNHDA and CDR2 SQIVND (reference sequence). CDR3 sequence reads: CASSKEGGRLAEEQYF. In DNA, the CDR3 is TGTGCCAGTAGTAAAGAGGGCGGTCGGCTAGCGGAAGAGCAGTACTTC.

This chain links TRBV6-5 with TRBJ2-7; D gene ambiguous. Looked up from germline, CDR1 is MNHEY and CDR2 is SVGAGI. Trimming stripped 8 bases from V and 3 bases from J, with 8 bases between. This CDR3 comprises 11 residues. CDR3 sequence reads: CASGNLYEQYF. The CDR3 DNA reads as TGTGCCAGCGGGAACCTCTACGAGCAGTACTTC.

The genes are TRBV9 and TRBJ1-4; D gene ambiguous. This CDR3 is built from 17 residues. V shed 0 bases and J shed 1 base, with 13 bases lying between them. Germline values: CDR1 SGDLS, CDR2 YYNGEE. This CDR3 reads CASSVEDGGRTNEKLFF. DNA of the CDR3: TGTGCCAGCAGCGTAGAAGATGGAGGGAGAACTAATGAAAAACTGTTTTTT.

This clone was picked up a small number of times. The J gene is TRBJ2-5, the V gene TRBV7-8; D might be TRBD1 (6 bases). With 5 bases removed from V and 7 bases from J, the gap between germline ends came to 23 bases. Germline CDR1 is SGHVS and CDR2 is FQNEAQ. The CDR3 is 16 residues long. For the CDR3, the DNA is TGTGCCAGCAGCCCCATAGACATTCAGGGGAAGGCGACCCAGTACTTC. It codes for CASSPIDIQGKATQYF.